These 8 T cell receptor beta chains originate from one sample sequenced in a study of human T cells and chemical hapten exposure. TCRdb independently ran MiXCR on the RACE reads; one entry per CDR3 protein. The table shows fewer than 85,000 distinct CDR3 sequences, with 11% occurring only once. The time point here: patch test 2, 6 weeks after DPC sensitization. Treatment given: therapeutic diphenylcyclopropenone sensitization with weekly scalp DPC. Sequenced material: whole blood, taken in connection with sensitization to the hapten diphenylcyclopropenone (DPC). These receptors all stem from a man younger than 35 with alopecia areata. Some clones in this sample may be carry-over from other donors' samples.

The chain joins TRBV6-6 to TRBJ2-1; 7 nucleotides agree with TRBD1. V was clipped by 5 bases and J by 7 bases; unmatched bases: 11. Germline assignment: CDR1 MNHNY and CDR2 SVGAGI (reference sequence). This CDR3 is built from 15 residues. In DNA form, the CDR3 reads TGTGCCAGCAGTCGCTACACAGGGGAGAAAAATGAGCAGTTCTTC. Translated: CASSRYTGEKNEQFF.

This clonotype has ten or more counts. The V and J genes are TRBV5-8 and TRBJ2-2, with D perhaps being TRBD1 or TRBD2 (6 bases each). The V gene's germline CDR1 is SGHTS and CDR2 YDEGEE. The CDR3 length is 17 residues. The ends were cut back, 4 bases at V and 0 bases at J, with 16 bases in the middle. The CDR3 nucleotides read TGTGCCAGCAGCCGGGAAGGCGGGACATCGAACACCGGGGAGCTGTTTTTT. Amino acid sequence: CASSREGGTSNTGELFF.

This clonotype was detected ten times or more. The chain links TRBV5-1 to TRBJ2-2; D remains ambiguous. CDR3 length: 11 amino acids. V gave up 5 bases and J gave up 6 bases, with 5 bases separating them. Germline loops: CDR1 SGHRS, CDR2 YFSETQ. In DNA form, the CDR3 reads TGCGCCAGCAGAGTGGCCGGGGAGCTGTTTTTT. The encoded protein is CASRVAGELFF.

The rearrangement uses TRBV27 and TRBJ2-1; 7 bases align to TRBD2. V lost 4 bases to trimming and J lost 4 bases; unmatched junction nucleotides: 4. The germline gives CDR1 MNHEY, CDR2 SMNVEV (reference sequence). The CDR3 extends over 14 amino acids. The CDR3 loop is CASSSGRAYNEQFF. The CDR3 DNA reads TGTGCCAGCAGTTCTGGGAGGGCATACAATGAGCAGTTCTTC.

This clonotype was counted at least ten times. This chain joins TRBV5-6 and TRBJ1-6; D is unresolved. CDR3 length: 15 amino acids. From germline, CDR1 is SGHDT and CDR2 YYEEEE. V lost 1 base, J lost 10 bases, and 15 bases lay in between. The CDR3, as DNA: TGTGCCAGCAGCTTGCGTCGGCGGTTTGGGTCACCCCTCCACTTT. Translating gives CASSLRRRFGSPLHF.

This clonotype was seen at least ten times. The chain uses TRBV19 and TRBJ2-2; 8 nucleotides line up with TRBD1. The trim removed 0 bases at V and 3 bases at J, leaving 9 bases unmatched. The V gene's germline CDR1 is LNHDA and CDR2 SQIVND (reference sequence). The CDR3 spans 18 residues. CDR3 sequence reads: CASSIDRFRGQDTGELFF. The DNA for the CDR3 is TGTGCCAGTAGTATAGATCGGTTTCGGGGACAGGACACCGGGGAGCTGTTTTTT.

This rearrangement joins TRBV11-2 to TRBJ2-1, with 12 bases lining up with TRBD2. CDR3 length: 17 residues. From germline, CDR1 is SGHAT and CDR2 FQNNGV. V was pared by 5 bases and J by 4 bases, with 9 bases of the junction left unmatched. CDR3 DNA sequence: TGTGCCAGCAGCCCTCGCCCGGGGACTAGCGGGTACAATGAGCAGTTCTTC. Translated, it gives CASSPRPGTSGYNEQFF.

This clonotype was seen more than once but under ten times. CDR3 sequence reads: CAWMVPHASPLHF. The CDR3 DNA follows: TGTGCCTGGATGGTGCCCCACGCTTCACCCCTCCACTTT. The J gene is TRBJ1-6, the V gene TRBV30; no definite D call. CDR1 and CDR2 (germline): GTSNPN, SVGIG (reference sequence). V lost 4 bases and J 9 bases, leaving 13 bases between the germline ends. CDR3 length equals 13 residues.